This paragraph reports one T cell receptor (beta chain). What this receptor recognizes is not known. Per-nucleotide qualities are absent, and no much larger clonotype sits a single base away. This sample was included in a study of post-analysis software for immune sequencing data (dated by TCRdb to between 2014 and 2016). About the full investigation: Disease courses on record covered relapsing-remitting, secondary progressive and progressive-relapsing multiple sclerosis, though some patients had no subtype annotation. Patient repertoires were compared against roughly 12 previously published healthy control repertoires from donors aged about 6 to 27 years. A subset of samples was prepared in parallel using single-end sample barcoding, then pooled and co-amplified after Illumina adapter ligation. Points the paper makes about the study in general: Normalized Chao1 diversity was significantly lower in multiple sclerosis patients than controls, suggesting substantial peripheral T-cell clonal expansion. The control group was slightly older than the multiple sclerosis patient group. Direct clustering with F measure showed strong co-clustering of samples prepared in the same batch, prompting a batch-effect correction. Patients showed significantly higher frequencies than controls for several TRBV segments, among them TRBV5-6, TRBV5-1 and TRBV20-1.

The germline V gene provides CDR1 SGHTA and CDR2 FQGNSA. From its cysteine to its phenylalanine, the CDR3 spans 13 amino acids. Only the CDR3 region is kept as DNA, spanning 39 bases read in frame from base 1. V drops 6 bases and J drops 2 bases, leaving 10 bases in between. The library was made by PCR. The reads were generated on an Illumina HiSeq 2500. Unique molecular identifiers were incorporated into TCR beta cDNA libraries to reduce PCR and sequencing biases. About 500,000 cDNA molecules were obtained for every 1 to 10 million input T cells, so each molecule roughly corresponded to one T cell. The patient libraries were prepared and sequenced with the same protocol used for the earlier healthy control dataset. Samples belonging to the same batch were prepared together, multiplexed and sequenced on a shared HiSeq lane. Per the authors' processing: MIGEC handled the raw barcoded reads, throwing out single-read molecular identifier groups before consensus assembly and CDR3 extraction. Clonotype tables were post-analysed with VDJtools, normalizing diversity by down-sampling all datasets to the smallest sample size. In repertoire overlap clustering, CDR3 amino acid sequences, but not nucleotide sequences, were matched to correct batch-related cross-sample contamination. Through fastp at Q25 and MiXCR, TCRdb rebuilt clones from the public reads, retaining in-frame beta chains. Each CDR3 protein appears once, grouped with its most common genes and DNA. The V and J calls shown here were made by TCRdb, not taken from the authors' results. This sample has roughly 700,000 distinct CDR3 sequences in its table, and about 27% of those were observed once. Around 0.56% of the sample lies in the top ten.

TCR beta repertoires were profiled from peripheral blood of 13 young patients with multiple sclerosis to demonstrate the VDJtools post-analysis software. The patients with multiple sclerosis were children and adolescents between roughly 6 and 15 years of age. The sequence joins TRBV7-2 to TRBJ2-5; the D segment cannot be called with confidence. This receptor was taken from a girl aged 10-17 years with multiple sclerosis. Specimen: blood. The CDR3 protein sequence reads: CASRWGPQETQYF. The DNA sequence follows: TGTGCCAGCAGGTGGGGTCCTCAAGAGACCCAGTACTTC.